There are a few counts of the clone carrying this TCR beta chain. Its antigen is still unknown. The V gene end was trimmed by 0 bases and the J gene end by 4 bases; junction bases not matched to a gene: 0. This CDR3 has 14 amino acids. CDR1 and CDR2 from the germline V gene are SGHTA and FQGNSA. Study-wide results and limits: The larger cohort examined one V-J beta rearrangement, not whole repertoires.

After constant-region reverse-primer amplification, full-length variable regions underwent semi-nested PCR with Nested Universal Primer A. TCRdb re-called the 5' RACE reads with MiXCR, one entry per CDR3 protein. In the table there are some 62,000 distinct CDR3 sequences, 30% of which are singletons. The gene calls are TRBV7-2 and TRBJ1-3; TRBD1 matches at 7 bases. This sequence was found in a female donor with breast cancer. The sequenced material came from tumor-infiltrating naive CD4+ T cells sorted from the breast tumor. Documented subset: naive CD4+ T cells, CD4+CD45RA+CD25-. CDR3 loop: CASSLAGQGNTIYF. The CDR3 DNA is TGTGCCAGCAGCTTAGCGGGACAGGGAAACACCATATATTTT.